This T cell receptor beta chain was recovered during a study of T cell responses to AZD1222 COVID-19 vaccine. The table came from immunoSEQ multiplex PCR; TCRdb's copy has only in-frame clones and leaves some out. Among about 100,000 clones listed, around 90% were seen once. Germline CDR1 SGHTA, CDR2 FQGNSA. Deletions cut 6 bases from V and 4 bases from J, with 12 bases between. The CDR3 is 13 residues long. To note about this clone: No antigen is known for it.

General study results and limits: Spike regions recognized by vaccine-associated CD4 TCRs spanned the protein, led by 160-218 and 743-854.

The chain recombines TRBV7-2 with TRBJ1-2; maybe TRBD1 (5 bases). The sample here was peripheral blood, taken on day 0 of AZD1222 vaccination. This receptor was taken from an adult in good health. CDR3 bases: TGTGCCAGCAGAAAAGGGGTGCGCTATGGCTACACCTTC. The encoded protein is CASRKGVRYGYTF.